This T cell receptor beta chain was sequenced during a study of blood T cell repertoires in COVID-19 (dated by TCRdb to the early 2020s). Describing the broader study: Samples covering the acute and convalescent phases of COVID-19 were provided by collaborators in the United States, Italy and Spain. The sample metadata nearly always contained a de-identified subject ID, COVID-19 status, age in years and sex. The material from the prospective study consisted of cDNA or gDNA derived from T cells, B-cell-depleted T cells, or PBMCs. Where HLA class I and class II types were available, the types were taken from metadata supplied by the sample provider, not from assay-based typing. Deeply sampled blood TCRbeta repertoires from subjects exposed to, actively infected with, or recovered from COVID-19 were included in the dataset. The repertoires were released in a freely available public database meant as a resource for research on the immune response to SARS-CoV-2. Samples came from the ongoing ImmuneRACE study (first 160 participants) plus 1,254 subjects from 6 global collaborators.

Including cysteine and phenylalanine, the CDR3 has 14 amino acids. Here the CDR3 DNA is all that survives: 42 bases in frame from base 1. CDR1 MDHEN and CDR2 SYDVKM were looked up in the germline V gene. Relative to germline, V is missing 6 bases and J is missing 3 bases, with 6 bases of the junction outside any gene match. With respect to this clone: This clone's antigen is unknown. Base-call qualities are not available, and no considerably larger clone is one nucleotide away.

In the prospective study, participants were 18 to 89 years old, resided in about 25 geographic areas of the United States, and were enrolled through a virtual design. In the prospective study, participants were assigned to cohorts based on the clinical history participants reported in a screening survey and a study questionnaire. Recovered participants in ImmuneRACE Cohort 3 were defined as having two consecutive negative NP/OP PCR tests, clearance from a healthcare professional, or resolution of symptoms. In the prospective study, whole blood, serum and a nasopharyngeal or oropharyngeal swab were collected from each participant by mobile phlebotomists. Prospective study participants could optionally give additional blood draws and questionnaires over an approximately 2-month period. Before DNA extraction, prospective study blood samples were shipped either frozen or at room temperature. What the authors observed across the whole study: The quantity of clinical and demographic metadata differed by source and by participant and was supplied without curation.

TCRbeta CDR3 regions were amplified from genomic DNA using the immunoSEQ Assay, a bias-controlled multiplex PCR. The original methods were these. The number of nucleated cells in each sample was estimated by amplification of reference gene primers within the assay. Sequence reads were collapsed and filtered to measure the absolute abundance of every unique TCRbeta CDR3 rearrangement. Productive Simpson clonality was computed per sample as the square root of Simpson's diversity index over productive rearrangements. The table comes from immuneACCESS by way of TCRdb, which keeps in-frame sequences with V and J called. Part of the clones is missing from these tables; in studies checked, under half for an unresolved V gene and the rest for unknown reasons. The V and J calls and clone size were taken over from that table, and D and trimming were inferred from the DNA. The sample table records roughly 250,000 clones; 86% of these occur just once. Of the sample, around 2.1% is held by the ten largest clones.

The V and J genes are TRBV28 and TRBJ1-2, and TRBD1 matches 8 of the central bases. What was sequenced was PBMCs or T cells enriched from blood (not recorded which). The TCR comes from a woman between 45 and 60 years old who had recovered from COVID-19. The CDR3 region reads CASRGQARDYGYTF. Read as DNA, the sequence is TGTGCCAGCAGGGGACAGGCCCGGGACTATGGCTACACCTTC.